These 19 T cell receptor beta chains share one sample of origin, sequenced in a study of monozygotic twins with inflammatory bowel disease. TCRdb reworked the 5' RACE reads into one entry per CDR3 protein, no DNA. The sample has 400,000 or so distinct CDR3 sequences. The sequenced sample consisted of blood. All receptors come from a human donor with ulcerative colitis or Crohn's disease, or a healthy co-twin of an affected twin (not recorded which).

This sequence joins TRBV5-6 and TRBJ2-4; no DNA is available, so the TRBD1 call from TCRdb remains unchecked. Germline V gene lookup returns CDR1 SGHDT and CDR2 YYEEEE. The CDR3 is made up of 15 amino acids. The chain's CDR3 is CASSLPGTGGNIQYF.

The chain is built from TRBV27 and TRBJ1-1. In germline, CDR1 is MNHEY, CDR2 SMNVEV (reference sequence). The CDR3 is made up of 12 amino acids. CDR3 amino acids: CASSPLGGQAFF.

This chain connects TRBV28 to TRBJ1-4; the D call from TCRdb, TRBD1, cannot be confirmed without DNA. CDR3 size: 13 residues. Germline assignment: CDR1 MDHEN and CDR2 SYDVKM. The CDR3 is CASSPGDQEKLFF. Using reference TRBV28 and TRBJ1-4 for the parts outside the CDR3, the full variable domain is DVKVTQSSRYLVKRTGEKVFLECVQDMDHENMFWYRQDPGLGLRLIYFSYDVKMKEKGDIPEGYSVSREKKERFSLILESASTNQTSMYLCASSPGDQEKLFFGSGTQLSVL.

The chain couples TRBV9 to TRBJ2-1; TCRdb gives TRBD1 as the D gene, but with no DNA this cannot be confirmed. Germline-derived CDR1 and CDR2 are SGDLS and YYNGEE. The CDR3 contains 14 residues. The CDR3 spells CASSPGGVGNEQFF.

The rearrangement joins TRBV6-1 to TRBJ1-2; TCRdb's D gene call, TRBD1, goes unchecked for lack of DNA. This CDR3 contains 16 residues. The V gene's germline CDR1 is MNHNS and CDR2 SASEGT. CDR3 in amino acids: CASSVSGTQTNYGYTF.

The chain links TRBV27 to TRBJ1-3; the D call of TRBD1 rests on TCRdb alone, since no DNA is present to check it. The CDR3 has 15 amino acids. Germline assignment: CDR1 MNHEY and CDR2 SMNVEV (reference sequence). CDR3 sequence: CASYRVYFSGNTIYF.

This rearrangement joins TRBV27 to TRBJ2-5; TCRdb's D call of TRBD2 is untestable without DNA. Germline V gives CDR1 MNHEY, CDR2 SMNVEV (reference sequence). CDR3 size: 16 residues. The CDR3 region is CASSQTGTSGRETQYF.

The chain joins TRBV11-1 to TRBJ2-3; TCRdb calls TRBD2, which cannot be checked without DNA. The CDR3 consists of 18 residues. CDR1 is SGHAT and CDR2 is FQDESV in the germline V gene (reference sequence). The chain's CDR3 is CASSLKSSSARDTDTQYF.

CDR3: CASRPGTGGNQPQHF. This chain links TRBV5-1 with TRBJ1-5; lacking DNA, the TRBD1 call made by TCRdb goes unchecked. The germline V gene encodes CDR1 SGHRS and CDR2 YFSETQ. The CDR3 sequence is 15 residues long.

This chain uses TRBV4-3 with TRBJ2-2; TCRdb lists TRBD1, though no DNA is available to test this call. The germline gives CDR1 LGHNA, CDR2 YSLEER. The CDR3 consists of 18 residues. The CDR3 loop is CASSQETAVVSNTGELFF.

V gene TRBV7-8 combines with J gene TRBJ2-1. Looked up from germline, CDR1 is SGHVS and CDR2 is FQNEAQ. This CDR3 comprises 17 residues. The CDR3 is CASSLVLSWTAYNEQFF.

The V call is TRBV7-2, the J call TRBJ2-1; lacking DNA, the TRBD1 call made by TCRdb goes unchecked. CDR3 length: 13 amino acids. Germline loops: CDR1 SGHTA, CDR2 FQGNSA. CDR3 sequence: CASSTYQGNEQFF.

V and J are TRBV30 and TRBJ2-3. The CDR3 covers 15 residues. The germline V gene has CDR1 GTSNPN and CDR2 SVGIG (reference sequence). The CDR3 sequence is CAWSVEPDLTDTQCF.

The chain carries TRBV7-8 and TRBJ2-7; checking the TCRdb D call of TRBD2 is not possible without DNA. From germline, CDR1 is SGHVS and CDR2 FQNEAQ. The CDR3 consists of 15 residues. The CDR3 loop is CASSLDSLAIYEQYF.

This sequence joins TRBV12-3 or TRBV12-4 and TRBJ1-1; TCRdb gives TRBD1 as the D gene, but with no DNA this cannot be confirmed. CDR3 length equals 15 residues. This chain's CDR3 is CASSLQGVAGTEAFF.

The V call is TRBV28, the J call TRBJ1-3. CDR3 size: 16 residues. Per germline, CDR1 MDHEN and CDR2 SYDVKM. CDR3 loop: CASNTPGRGKGNTIYF.

This chain links TRBV7-3 with TRBJ1-4. The CDR3 covers 17 residues. CDR1 and CDR2 from the germline V gene are SGHTA and FQGTGA. CDR3 residues: CASSPAGLIATNEKLFF.

The rearrangement uses TRBV15 and TRBJ2-7; the D gene TCRdb calls, TRBD1, cannot be checked with no DNA. The CDR3 runs 15 residues. Looked up from germline, CDR1 is LNHNV and CDR2 is YYDKDF (reference sequence). The CDR3 loop reads CATSREDRDNGEQYF.

The V and J genes are TRBV20-1 and TRBJ2-7; lacking DNA, the TRBD1 call made by TCRdb goes unchecked. Germline loops: CDR1 DFQATT, CDR2 SNEGSKA (reference sequence). CDR3 length: 16 residues. Here the CDR3 reads CSARKTRQTYSYEQYF.